This T cell receptor beta chain emerged from a study of cytotoxic CD8 clonotypes in ibrutinib-treated CLL. On the study more broadly: Patients: eleven to twelve relapsed/refractory, approximately 15 treatment-naive, some 18 IGHV unmutated. Partial responses totalled about 25 and complete responses 2; after median approximately 64 months, approximately 15 remained remitted and approximately 12 progressed.

Trimming took off 5 bases at V and 6 bases at J, with 14 bases between the two ends. Germline lookup yields CDR1 MNHEY and CDR2 SMNVEV (reference sequence). CDR3 length: 15 residues. Notes on the study in general: Age-matched healthy donor levels were exceeded by baseline clonality, which tracked circulating CD8+ T-cell counts. Public clonotypes, found uncommonly, either contracted or stayed stable on treatment.

On this clone itself: Its antigen remains unidentified.

TCRdb's table, derived via immunoSEQ multiplex PCR, lists solely in-frame clones and lacks some. This table has over 140,000 clones, 80% appearing once. The source of this sequence is a human donor with chronic lymphocytic leukemia. Here the sequenced sample was PBMCs, taken after 36 months of ibrutinib treatment. This chain joins TRBV27 and TRBJ1-6; D perhaps matches TRBD1 (5 bases). In nucleotides, the CDR3 is TGTGCCAGCAGTCTTTACAAGGGGCTTAATTCACCCCTCCACTTT. This translates into CASSLYKGLNSPLHF.